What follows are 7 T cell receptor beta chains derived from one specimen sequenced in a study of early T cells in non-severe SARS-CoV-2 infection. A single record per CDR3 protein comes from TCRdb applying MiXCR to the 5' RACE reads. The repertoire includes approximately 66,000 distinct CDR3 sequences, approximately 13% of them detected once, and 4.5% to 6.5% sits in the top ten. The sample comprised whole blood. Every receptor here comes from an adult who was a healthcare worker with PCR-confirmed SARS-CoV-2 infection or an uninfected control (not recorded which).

CDR3 bases: TGTGCCAGCGCCAGGGGGCTATACGAGCAGTACTTC. Protein: CASARGLYEQYF. The V gene is TRBV2, the J gene TRBJ2-7; TRBD1 aligns across 8 bases. The length of the CDR3 is 12 residues. Germline V gene lookup returns CDR1 SNHLY and CDR2 FYNNEI. After removal of 8 bases from V and 4 bases from J, the junction contained 4 bases not matched to a gene.

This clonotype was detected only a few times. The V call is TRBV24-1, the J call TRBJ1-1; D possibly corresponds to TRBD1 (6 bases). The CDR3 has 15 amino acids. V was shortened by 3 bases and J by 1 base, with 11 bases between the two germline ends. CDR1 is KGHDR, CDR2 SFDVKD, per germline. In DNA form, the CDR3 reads TGTGCCACCAGTGATGCTTCGACAGGGAACACTGAAGCTTTCTTT. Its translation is CATSDASTGNTEAFF.

The chain's CDR3 is CSAGRGGQGRDTQYF. In DNA form, the CDR3 reads TGCAGCGCCGGAAGGGGGGGACAGGGAAGAGATACGCAGTATTTT. This chain links TRBV29-1 with TRBJ2-3; the match to TRBD1 covers 9 bases. CDR3 length: 15 residues. Germline V gene sequence: CDR1 SQVTM, CDR2 ANQGSEA. V was clipped by 7 bases and J by 5 bases; unmatched bases: 13.

CDR3 in amino acids: CASSLGGAGTQYF. The CDR3 nucleotides read TGTGCCAGCAGCCTAGGGGGAGCGGGTACGCAGTATTTT. The chain carries TRBV7-8 and TRBJ2-3; D is tentatively TRBD1 or TRBD2 (6 bases each). The germline CDR1 and CDR2 sequences are SGHVS and FQNEAQ. V was pared by 5 bases and J by 8 bases, with 14 bases between. The CDR3 is 13 amino acids.

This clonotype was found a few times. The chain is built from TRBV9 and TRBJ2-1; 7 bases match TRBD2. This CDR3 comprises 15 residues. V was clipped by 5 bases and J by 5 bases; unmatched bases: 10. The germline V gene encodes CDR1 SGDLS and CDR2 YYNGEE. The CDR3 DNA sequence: TGTGCCAGCAGGGGCCGACCGGGGGGTAACAATGAGCAGTTCTTC. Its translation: CASRGRPGGNNEQFF.

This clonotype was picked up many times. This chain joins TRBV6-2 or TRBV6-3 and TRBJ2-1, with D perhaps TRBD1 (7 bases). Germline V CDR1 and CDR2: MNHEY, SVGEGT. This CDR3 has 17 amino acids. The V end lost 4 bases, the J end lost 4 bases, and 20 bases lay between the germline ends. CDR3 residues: CASSFYSGGQLYNEQFF. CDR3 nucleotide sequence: TGTGCCAGCAGTTTTTATTCCGGGGGACAGCTATACAATGAGCAGTTCTTC.

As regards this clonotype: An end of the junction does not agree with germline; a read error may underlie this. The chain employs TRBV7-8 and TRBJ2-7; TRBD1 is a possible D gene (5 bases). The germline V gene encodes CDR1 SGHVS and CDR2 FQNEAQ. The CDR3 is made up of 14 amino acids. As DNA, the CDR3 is TGTGCCAGCAGCCTTCAAGGGGCCTCCTCCGAGCAGTACTTC. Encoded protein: CASSLQGASSEQYF.